This T cell receptor beta chain was captured by sequencing in a study of T cell responses to AZD1222 COVID-19 vaccine. J was trimmed by 1 base and V by 3 bases; bases with no gene match: 1. The CDR3 has 15 amino acids. Germline lookup yields CDR1 SGHNT and CDR2 YYREEE (reference sequence). Assay used: immunoSEQ multiplex PCR; TCRdb lists only in-frame clones, some missing. This table holds under 90,000 clones, 75% to 90% found once. The sequence was obtained from an adult who received the AZD1222 COVID-19 vaccine. This chain links TRBV5-4 with TRBJ1-4; 9 nucleotides agree with TRBD1. The sequences come from peripheral blood, collected 28 days after the second AZD1222 dose. Here the CDR3 DNA reads TGTGCCAGCAGCTGGGGACAGGGAACTAATGAAAAACTGTTTTTT. This codes for CASSWGQGTNEKLFF.